These T cell receptor beta chains were read from a single sample in a study of early T cells in non-severe SARS-CoV-2 infection. TCRdb recomputed calls from the 5' RACE reads with MiXCR, one row per CDR3 protein. The sample shows about 64,000 distinct CDR3 sequences, 20% to 25% of them seen only once. The material sequenced was whole blood, taken at baseline. The receptors come from an adult who was a healthcare worker with PCR-confirmed SARS-CoV-2 infection or an uninfected control (not recorded which). Each CDR3 is given with its conserved first and last residue. The D gene is left open where the match is weak. Clone sizes are given selectively: once, few, many, or a class where the clone is expanded.

NA TRBJ2-7 few TRBV10-3 CAISESTRASPAGYEQYF TGTGCCATCAGTGAGTCGACTCGGGCCTCTCCTGCTGGCTACGAGCAGTACTTC
NA TRBJ1-2 NA TRBV7-8 CASSLVGANYGYTF TGTGCCAGCAGCCTGGTGGGGGCGAACTATGGCTACACCTTC
NA TRBJ2-2 NA TRBV6-6 CASSYSMKTGELFF TGTGCCAGCAGTTACTCTATGAAGACCGGGGAGCTGTTTTTT
NA TRBJ2-5 NA TRBV10-3 CAISESNRETQYF TGTGCCATCAGTGAGTCGAATAGAGAGACCCAGTACTTC
NA TRBJ1-1 NA TRBV7-3 CASSYGEGTEAFF TGTGCCAGCAGCTACGGGGAAGGGACTGAAGCTTTCTTT
TRBD1 TRBJ1-2 NA TRBV6-2/TRBV6-3 CASSSLRTGGYGYTF TGTGCCAGCAGCTCCCTCAGGACAGGGGGTTACGGCTACACCTTC
TRBD1 TRBJ2-2 NA TRBV29-1 CSADVQGGTAGELFF TGCAGCGCCGACGTACAGGGGGGAACTGCCGGGGAGCTGTTTTTT
NA TRBJ2-1 few TRBV4-1 CASSHRRGSTIEQFF TGCGCCAGCAGCCATAGGAGGGGGAGTACAATAGAGCAGTTCTTC
TRBD1 TRBJ1-1 NA TRBV10-1 CASSNRDRQKAFF TGCGCCAGCAGTAACCGGGACAGACAAAAAGCTTTCTTT
NA TRBJ1-1 many TRBV7-2 CASSLGGQNTEAFF TGTGCCAGCAGCTTGGGCGGGCAGAACACTGAAGCTTTCTTT
NA TRBJ2-1 NA TRBV7-8 CASSLGQGKFF TGTGCCAGCAGCTTAGGTCAGGGAAAGTTCTTC
NA TRBJ2-2 NA TRBV7-9 CASSDDAGRAGELFF TGTGCCAGCAGCGATGACGCAGGCCGGGCCGGGGAGCTGTTTTTT
NA TRBJ2-6 few TRBV4-1 CASTQGTGSGANVLTF TGCGCCAGCACCCAGGGAACCGGCTCTGGGGCCAACGTCCTGACTTTC
NA TRBJ2-4 NA TRBV7-9 CASSSYKGGENIQYF TGTGCCAGCAGCTCGTATAAGGGTGGAGAAAACATTCAGTACTTC
NA TRBJ1-5 few TRBV20-1 CSAIAHSNQPQHF TGCAGTGCTATAGCTCATAGCAATCAGCCCCAGCATTTT
TRBD1 TRBJ1-1 NA TRBV7-9 CATPPIGGRGLAAPLLNTEAFF TGTGCCACCCCGCCGATTGGGGGCAGGGGGCTCGCAGCCCCCCTACTGAACACTGAAGCTTTCTTT
NA TRBJ2-7 NA TRBV20-1 CSAWDSREQYF TGCAGTGCTTGGGACTCCCGGGAGCAGTACTTC
TRBD1 TRBJ1-6 NA TRBV18 CASSGTGDSSYNSPLHF TGTGCCAGCTCAGGGACAGGGGACAGCTCCTATAATTCACCCCTCCACTTT
NA TRBJ2-5 few TRBV12-3/TRBV12-4 CASSTLTEETQYF TGTGCCAGCAGTACCTTGACTGAAGAGACCCAGTACTTC
TRBD1 TRBJ1-5 few TRBV6-2/TRBV6-3 CASRPGQVHQPQHF TGTGCCAGCAGGCCGGGACAGGTTCATCAGCCCCAGCATTTT
TRBD1 TRBJ2-1 medium-sized TRBV15 CATSRDTRTGGQFF TGTGCCACCAGCAGAGATACGAGGACAGGGGGGCAGTTCTTC
NA TRBJ1-2 NA TRBV6-5 CASSYTGTDGYTF TGTGCCAGCAGTTACACCGGGACCGATGGCTACACCTTC
TRBD1 TRBJ2-6 many TRBV7-8 CASSSTRWDRGPGANVLTF TGTGCCAGCAGCTCAACGCGCTGGGACAGGGGGCCTGGGGCCAACGTCCTGACTTTC
NA TRBJ2-5 NA TRBV5-4 CASSQTQEEETQYF TGTGCCAGCAGCCAGACACAGGAGGAAGAGACCCAGTACTTC
NA TRBJ1-6 NA TRBV3-1 CASSPRTDNSPLHF TGTGCCAGCAGCCCACGGACAGATAATTCACCCCTCCACTTT
TRBD1 TRBJ2-7 NA TRBV7-6 CASSPRTGNANYEQYF TGTGCCAGCAGCCCGCGGACAGGCAATGCGAACTACGAGCAGTACTTC
NA TRBJ2-5 NA TRBV7-9 CASSRDSKETQYF TGTGCCAGCAGCCGCGACAGTAAAGAGACCCAGTACTTC
TRBD1 TRBJ2-2 many TRBV29-1 CSARTGPNTGELFF TGCAGCGCTCGGACAGGGCCGAACACCGGGGAGCTGTTTTTT
TRBD2 TRBJ2-3 few TRBV7-7 CASSPQLAGATDTQYF TGTGCCAGCAGCCCACAACTAGCGGGGGCCACAGATACGCAGTATTTT
NA TRBJ1-2 NA TRBV30 CAWSVDPRYGYTF TGTGCCTGGAGTGTAGATCCTCGCTATGGCTACACCTTC
NA TRBJ2-3 NA TRBV20-1 CSARGGARTDTQYF TGCAGTGCTAGGGGTGGGGCCCGCACAGATACGCAGTATTTT